This is a list of T cell receptor beta chains from one sample in a study of CD8 T cells in Susac syndrome. Each CDR3 protein is one row after TCRdb ran MiXCR on the immunoSEQ multiplex PCR reads. Altogether roughly 200,000 distinct CDR3 sequences are present, roughly 94% being singletons, with the ten largest covering 0.07% to 0.095%. Specimen: CD4+ T cells from PBMCs. These TCRs come from a human donor with multiple sclerosis. The CDR3 runs from the conserved cysteine through the conserved F or W. Fields, in order: V gene, J gene, CDR3 protein.

V: TRBV7-2; J: TRBJ1-5; CDR3: CASSLTMGNQPQHF
V: TRBV12-3/TRBV12-4; J: TRBJ2-2; CDR3: CASSFYDTGELFF
V: TRBV20-1; J: TRBJ1-1; CDR3: CSVDRRSETEAFF
V: TRBV29-1; J: TRBJ1-5; CDR3: CSVGMARGEQPQHF
V: TRBV30; J: TRBJ2-2; CDR3: CAWSGKSLGTGGRRELFF
V: TRBV12-3/TRBV12-4; J: TRBJ2-5; CDR3: CASSLGTSGLTETQYF
V: TRBV5-1; J: TRBJ2-1; CDR3: CASSSRVSTDEQFF
V: TRBV30; J: TRBJ1-1; CDR3: CAWSDGRLNTEAFF
V: TRBV3-1; J: TRBJ2-1; CDR3: CASSQGGNEQFF
V: TRBV7-9; J: TRBJ2-4; CDR3: CASSLEVGRNIQYF
V: TRBV5-4; J: TRBJ2-7; CDR3: CASSLAGPVSYEQYF
V: TRBV29-1; J: TRBJ1-5; CDR3: CSVGAGGQPQHF
V: TRBV30; J: TRBJ2-5; CDR3: CAWSRAQETQYF
V: TRBV27; J: TRBJ1-5; CDR3: CASSPQRVGNQPQHF
V: TRBV6-1; J: TRBJ1-1; CDR3: CASSEDWGRGTEAFF
V: TRBV29-1; J: TRBJ1-2; CDR3: CSVGISGGDGYTF
V: TRBV6-5; J: TRBJ2-7; CDR3: CASSTKSPFQYEQYF
V: TRBV6-1; J: TRBJ2-3; CDR3: CASSEAPTTGATQYF
V: TRBV29-1; J: TRBJ1-2; CDR3: CSVDAGQGDGYTF
V: TRBV7-2; J: TRBJ2-1; CDR3: CASSPSEYSEQFF
V: TRBV12-3/TRBV12-4; J: TRBJ2-5; CDR3: CASCRGETQYF
V: TRBV7-2; J: TRBJ2-1; CDR3: CASRLTSGGPSNEQFF
V: TRBV30; J: TRBJ2-3; CDR3: CAWILAGADTQYF
V: TRBV9; J: TRBJ2-1; CDR3: CASSARTGWVNEQFF